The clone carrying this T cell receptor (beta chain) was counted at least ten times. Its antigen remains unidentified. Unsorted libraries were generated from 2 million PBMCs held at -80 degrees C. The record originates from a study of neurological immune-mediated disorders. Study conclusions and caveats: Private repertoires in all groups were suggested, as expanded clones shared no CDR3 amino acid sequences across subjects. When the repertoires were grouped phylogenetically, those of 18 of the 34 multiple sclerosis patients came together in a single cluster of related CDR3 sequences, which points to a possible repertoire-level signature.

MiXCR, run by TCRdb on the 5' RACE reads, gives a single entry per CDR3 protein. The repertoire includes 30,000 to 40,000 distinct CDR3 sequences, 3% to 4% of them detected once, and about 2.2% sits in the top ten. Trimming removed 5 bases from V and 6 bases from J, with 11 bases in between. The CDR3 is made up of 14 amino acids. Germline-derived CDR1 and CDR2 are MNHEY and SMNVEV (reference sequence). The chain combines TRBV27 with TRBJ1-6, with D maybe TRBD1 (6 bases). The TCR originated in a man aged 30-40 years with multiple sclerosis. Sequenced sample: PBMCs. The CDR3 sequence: CASSTRTVNSPLHF. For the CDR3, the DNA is TGTGCCAGCAGTACAAGGACAGTTAATTCACCCCTCCACTTT.